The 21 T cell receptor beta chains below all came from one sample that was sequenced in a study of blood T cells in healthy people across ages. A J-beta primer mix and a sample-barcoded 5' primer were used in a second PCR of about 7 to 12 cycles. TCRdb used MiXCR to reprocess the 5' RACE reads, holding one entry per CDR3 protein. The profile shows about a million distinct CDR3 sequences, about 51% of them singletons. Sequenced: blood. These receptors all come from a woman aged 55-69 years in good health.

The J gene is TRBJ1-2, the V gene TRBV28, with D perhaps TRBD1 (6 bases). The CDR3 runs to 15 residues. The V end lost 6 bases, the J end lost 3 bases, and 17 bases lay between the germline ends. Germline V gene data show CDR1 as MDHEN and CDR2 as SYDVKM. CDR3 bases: TGTGCCAGCAGAGGAACAGGGATCCAGTACTATGGCTACACCTTC. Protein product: CASRGTGIQYYGYTF.

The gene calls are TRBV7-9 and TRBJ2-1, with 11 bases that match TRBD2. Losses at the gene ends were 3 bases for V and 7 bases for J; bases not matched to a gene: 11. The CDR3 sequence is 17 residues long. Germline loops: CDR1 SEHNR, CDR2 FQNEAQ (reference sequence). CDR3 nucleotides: TGTGCCAGCAGCTTTCGACTAGCGGGACCCAAGGGGAATGAGCAGTTCTTC. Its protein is CASSFRLAGPKGNEQFF.

The CDR3 reads CSARDVNGGFYEQYF. The CDR3 nucleotides read TGCAGTGCTAGGGACGTCAATGGAGGGTTTTACGAGCAGTACTTC. The rearrangement links TRBV20-1 to TRBJ2-7, with D possibly TRBD2 on 6 matching bases. The V end lost 3 bases, the J end lost 4 bases, and 19 bases lay between the germline ends. This CDR3 has 15 amino acids. Germline CDR1 reads DFQATT; CDR2 reads SNEGSKA (reference sequence).

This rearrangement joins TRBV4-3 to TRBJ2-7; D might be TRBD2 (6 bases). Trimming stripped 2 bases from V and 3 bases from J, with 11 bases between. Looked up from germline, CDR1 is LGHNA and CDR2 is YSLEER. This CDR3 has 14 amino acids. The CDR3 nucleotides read TGCGCCAGCAGCCAAACAGCGGGTAGCTACGAGCAGTACTTC. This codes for CASSQTAGSYEQYF.

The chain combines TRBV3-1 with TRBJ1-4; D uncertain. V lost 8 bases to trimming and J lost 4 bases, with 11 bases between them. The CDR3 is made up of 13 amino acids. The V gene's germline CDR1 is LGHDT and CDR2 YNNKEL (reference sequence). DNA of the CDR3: TGTGCCAGCCCCCCGGTTGGTAATGAAAAACTGTTTTTT. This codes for CASPPVGNEKLFF.

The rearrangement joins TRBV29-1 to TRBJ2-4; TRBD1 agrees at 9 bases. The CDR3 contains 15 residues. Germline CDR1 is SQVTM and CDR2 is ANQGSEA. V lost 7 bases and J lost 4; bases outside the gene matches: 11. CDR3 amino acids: CSAAPGQGTKNIQYF. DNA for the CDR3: TGCAGCGCTGCGCCCGGACAGGGGACAAAAAACATTCAGTACTTC.

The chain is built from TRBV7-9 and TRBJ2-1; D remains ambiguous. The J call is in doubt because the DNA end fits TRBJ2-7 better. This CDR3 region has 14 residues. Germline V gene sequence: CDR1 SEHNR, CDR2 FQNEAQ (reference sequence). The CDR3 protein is CASSSDGVFDEQYF. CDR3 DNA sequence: TGTGCCAGCAGCTCTGATGGTGTCTTCGACGAGCAGTACTTC.

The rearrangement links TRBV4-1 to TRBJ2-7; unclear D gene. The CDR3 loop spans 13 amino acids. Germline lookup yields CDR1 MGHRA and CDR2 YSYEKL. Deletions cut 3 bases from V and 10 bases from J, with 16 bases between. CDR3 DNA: TGCGCCAGCAGCCACAACCTCCAAGAGAGCCAGTACTTC. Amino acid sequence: CASSHNLQESQYF.

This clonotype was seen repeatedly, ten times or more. CDR3 protein: CSVRDGTYEQYF. CDR3 coding DNA: TGCAGCGTCCGGGACGGTACCTACGAGCAGTACTTC. The V and J genes are TRBV29-1 and TRBJ2-7; the D gene could be TRBD1 or TRBD2 (5 bases each). Germline CDR1 and CDR2: SQVTM and ANQGSEA. Between the trimmed V and J ends, which lost 6 bases and 2 bases, there was a span of 11 bases. The CDR3 consists of 12 residues.

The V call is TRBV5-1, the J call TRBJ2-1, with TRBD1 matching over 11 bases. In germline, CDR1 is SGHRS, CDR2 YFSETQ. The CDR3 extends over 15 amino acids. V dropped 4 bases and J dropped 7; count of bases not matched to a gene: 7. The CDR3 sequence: CASSKTGTGGNEQFF. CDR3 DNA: TGCGCCAGCAGCAAGACCGGGACAGGGGGTAATGAGCAGTTCTTC. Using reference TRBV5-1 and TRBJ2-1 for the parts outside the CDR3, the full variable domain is KAGVTQTPRYLIKTRGQQVTLSCSPISGHRSVSWYQQTPGQGLQFLFEYFSETQRNKGNFPGRFSGRQFSNSRSEMNVSTLELGDSALYLCASSKTGTGGNEQFFGPGTRLTVL.

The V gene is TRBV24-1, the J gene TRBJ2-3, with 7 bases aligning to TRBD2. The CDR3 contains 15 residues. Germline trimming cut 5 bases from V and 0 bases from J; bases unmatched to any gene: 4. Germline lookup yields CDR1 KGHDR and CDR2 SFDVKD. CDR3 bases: TGTGCCACCAGTGCGAGCGGGGCGAGCACAGATACGCAGTATTTT. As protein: CATSASGASTDTQYF.

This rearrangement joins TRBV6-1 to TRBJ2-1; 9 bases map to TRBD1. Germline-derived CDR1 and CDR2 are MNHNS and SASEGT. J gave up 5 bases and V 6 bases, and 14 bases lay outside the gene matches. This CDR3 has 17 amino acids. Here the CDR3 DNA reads TGTGCCAGCAGGCCCTCCCTGGGACAGGGATTGGACAATGAGCAGTTCTTC. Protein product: CASRPSLGQGLDNEQFF.

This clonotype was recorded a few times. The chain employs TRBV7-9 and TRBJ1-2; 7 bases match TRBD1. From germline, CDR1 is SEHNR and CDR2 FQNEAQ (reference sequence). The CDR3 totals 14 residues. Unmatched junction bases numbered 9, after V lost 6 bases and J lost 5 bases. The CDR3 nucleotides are TGTGCCAGCAGTCGGGACAGAGGAGCGTATGGCTACACCTTC. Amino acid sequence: CASSRDRGAYGYTF.

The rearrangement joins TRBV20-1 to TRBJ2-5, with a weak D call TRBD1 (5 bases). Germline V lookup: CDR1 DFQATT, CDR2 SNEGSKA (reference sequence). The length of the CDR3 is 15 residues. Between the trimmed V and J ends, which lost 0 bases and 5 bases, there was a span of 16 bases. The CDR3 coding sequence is TGCAGTGCTAGAGATCGTACAGGCGGCCTGGAGACCCAGTACTTC. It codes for CSARDRTGGLETQYF.

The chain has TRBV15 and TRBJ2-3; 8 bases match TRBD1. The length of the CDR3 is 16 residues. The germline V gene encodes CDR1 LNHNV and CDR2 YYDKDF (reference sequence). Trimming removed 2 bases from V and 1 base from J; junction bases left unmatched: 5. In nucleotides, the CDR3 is TGTGCCACCAGCAGAAATATACAGGGGGGCACAGATACGCAGTATTTT. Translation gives CATSRNIQGGTDTQYF.

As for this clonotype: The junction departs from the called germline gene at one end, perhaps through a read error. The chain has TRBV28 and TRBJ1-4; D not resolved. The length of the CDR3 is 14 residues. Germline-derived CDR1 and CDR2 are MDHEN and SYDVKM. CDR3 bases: TGTACCAGCGCCGAAGCGGTAACTAATGAAAAACTGTTTTTT. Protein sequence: CTSAEAVTNEKLFF.

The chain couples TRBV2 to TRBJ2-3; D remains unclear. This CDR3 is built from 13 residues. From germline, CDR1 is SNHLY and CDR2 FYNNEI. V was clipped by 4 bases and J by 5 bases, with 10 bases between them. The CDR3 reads CASSGSTLDTQYF. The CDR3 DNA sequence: TGTGCCAGCAGTGGGTCCACTTTAGATACGCAGTATTTT. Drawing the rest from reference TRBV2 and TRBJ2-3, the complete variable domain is EPEVTQTPSHQVTQMGQEVILRCVPISNHLYFYWYRQILGQKVEFLVSFYNNEISEKSEIFDDQFSVERPDGSNFTLKIRSTKLEDSAMYFCASSGSTLDTQYFGPGTRLTVL.

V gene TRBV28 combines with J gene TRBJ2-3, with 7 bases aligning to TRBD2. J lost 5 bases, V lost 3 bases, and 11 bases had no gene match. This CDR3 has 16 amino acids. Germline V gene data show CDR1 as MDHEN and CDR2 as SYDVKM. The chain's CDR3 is CASSFSAGVEVDTQYF. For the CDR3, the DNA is TGTGCCAGCAGTTTTTCGGCGGGAGTTGAAGTAGATACGCAGTATTTT.

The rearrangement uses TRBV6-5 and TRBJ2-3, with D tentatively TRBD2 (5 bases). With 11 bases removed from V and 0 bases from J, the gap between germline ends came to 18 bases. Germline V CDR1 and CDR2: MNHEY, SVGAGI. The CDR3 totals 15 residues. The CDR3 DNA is TGTGCCCCCCGCAAGGGTAGGGAGAGCACAGATACGCAGTATTTT. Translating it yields CAPRKGRESTDTQYF.

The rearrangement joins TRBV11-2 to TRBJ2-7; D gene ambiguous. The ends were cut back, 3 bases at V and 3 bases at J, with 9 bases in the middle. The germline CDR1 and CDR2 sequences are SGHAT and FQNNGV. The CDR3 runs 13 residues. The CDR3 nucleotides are TGTGCCAGCAGCTTCGGCGGTTTCTACGAGCAGTACTTC. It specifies CASSFGGFYEQYF. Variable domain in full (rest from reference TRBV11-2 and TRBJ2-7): EAGVAQSPRYKIIEKRQSVAFWCNPISGHATLYWYQQILGQGPKLLIQFQNNGVVDDSQLPKDRFSAERLKGVDSTLKIQPAKLEDSAVYLCASSFGGFYEQYFGPGTRLTVT.

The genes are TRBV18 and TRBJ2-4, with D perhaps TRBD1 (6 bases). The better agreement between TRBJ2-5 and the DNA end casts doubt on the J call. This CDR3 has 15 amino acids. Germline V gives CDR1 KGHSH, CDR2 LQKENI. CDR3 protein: CASSPPTGHQETQYF. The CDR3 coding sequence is TGTGCCAGCTCACCACCGACAGGTCACCAAGAGACCCAGTACTTC.